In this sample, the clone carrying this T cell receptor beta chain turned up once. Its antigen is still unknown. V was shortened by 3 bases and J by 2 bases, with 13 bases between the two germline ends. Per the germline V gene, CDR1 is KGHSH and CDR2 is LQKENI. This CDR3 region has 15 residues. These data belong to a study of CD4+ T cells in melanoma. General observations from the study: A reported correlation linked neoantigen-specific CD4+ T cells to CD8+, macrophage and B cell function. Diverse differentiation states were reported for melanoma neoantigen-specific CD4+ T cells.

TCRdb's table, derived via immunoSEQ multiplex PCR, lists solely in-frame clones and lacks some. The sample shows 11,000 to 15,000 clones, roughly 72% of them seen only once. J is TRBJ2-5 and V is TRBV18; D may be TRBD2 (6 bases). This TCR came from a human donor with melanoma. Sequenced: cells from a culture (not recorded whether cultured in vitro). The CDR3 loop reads CASSPVPAGQETQYF. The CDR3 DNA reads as TGTGCCAGCTCACCGGTCCCGGCGGGACAAGAGACCCAGTACTTC.